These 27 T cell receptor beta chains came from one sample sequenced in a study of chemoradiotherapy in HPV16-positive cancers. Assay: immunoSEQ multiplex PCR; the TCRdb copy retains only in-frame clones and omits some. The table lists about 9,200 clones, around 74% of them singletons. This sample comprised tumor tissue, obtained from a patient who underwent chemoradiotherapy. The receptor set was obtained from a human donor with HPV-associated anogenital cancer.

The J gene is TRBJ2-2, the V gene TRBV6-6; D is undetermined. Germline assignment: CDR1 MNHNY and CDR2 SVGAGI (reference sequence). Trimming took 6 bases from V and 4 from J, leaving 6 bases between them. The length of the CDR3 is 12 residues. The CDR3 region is CASRTPTGELFF. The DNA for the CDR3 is TGTGCCAGCAGGACACCCACCGGGGAGCTGTTTTTT.

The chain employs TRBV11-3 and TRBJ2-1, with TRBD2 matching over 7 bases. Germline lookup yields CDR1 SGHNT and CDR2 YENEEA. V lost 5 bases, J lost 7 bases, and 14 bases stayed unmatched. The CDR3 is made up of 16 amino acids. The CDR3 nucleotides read TGTGCCAGCAGCCTCTACGGTAGGGAGGGGAGGAATGAGCAGTTCTTC. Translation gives CASSLYGREGRNEQFF.

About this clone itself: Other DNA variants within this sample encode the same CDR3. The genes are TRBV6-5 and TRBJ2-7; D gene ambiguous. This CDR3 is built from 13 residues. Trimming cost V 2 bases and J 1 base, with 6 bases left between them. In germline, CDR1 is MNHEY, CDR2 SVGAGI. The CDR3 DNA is TGTGCCAGCAGTTACCGTCCTTCCTACGAGCAGTACTTC. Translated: CASSYRPSYEQYF.

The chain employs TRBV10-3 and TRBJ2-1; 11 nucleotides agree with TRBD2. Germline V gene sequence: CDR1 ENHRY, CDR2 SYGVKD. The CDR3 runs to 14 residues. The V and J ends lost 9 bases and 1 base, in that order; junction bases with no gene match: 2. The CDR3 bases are TGTGCCATTCGGACTAGCGGGTCCTACAATGAGCAGTTCTTC. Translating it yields CAIRTSGSYNEQFF.

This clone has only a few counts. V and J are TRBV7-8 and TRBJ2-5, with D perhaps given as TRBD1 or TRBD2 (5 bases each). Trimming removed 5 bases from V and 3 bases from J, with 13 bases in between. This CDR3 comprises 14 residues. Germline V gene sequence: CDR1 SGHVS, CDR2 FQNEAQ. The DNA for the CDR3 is TGTGCCAGCAGCCGGGGCAGGGCCAAAGAGACCCAGTACTTC. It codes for CASSRGRAKETQYF.

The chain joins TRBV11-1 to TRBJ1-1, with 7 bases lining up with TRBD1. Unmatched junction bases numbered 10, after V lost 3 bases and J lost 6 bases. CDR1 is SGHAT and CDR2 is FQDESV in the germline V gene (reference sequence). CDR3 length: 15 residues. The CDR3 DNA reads TGTGCCAGCAGCTTTAGGGCGACAGGGCCATCTGAAGCTTTCTTT. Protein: CASSFRATGPSEAFF. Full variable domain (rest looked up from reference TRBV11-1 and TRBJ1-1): EAEVAQSPRYKITEKSQAVAFWCDPISGHATLYWYRQILGQGPELLVQFQDESVVDDSQLPKDRFSAERLKGVDSTLKIQPAELGDSAMYLCASSFRATGPSEAFFGQGTRLTVV.

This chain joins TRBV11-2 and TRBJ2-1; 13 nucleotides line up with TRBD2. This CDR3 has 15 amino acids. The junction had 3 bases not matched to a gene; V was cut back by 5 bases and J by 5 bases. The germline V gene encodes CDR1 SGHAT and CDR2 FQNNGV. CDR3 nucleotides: TGTGCCAGCAGCCTCGGGACTAGCGGGAACAATGAGCAGTTCTTC. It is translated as CASSLGTSGNNEQFF.

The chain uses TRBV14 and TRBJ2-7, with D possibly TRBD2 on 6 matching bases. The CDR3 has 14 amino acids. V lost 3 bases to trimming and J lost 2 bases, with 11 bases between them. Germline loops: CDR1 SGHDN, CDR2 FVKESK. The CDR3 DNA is TGTGCCAGCAGCCAGCAGGGAGGTCCCTACGAGCAGTACTTC. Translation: CASSQQGGPYEQYF.

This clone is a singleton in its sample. Here the CDR3 reads CASSLGTTDTQYF. In DNA, the CDR3 is TGTGCCAGCAGCTTGGGTACTACAGATACGCAGTATTTT. The chain uses TRBV5-4 and TRBJ2-3; no reliable D call. V was pared by 0 bases and J by 3 bases, with 5 bases between. This CDR3 comprises 13 residues. CDR1 SGHNT and CDR2 YYREEE come from the germline V gene (reference sequence).

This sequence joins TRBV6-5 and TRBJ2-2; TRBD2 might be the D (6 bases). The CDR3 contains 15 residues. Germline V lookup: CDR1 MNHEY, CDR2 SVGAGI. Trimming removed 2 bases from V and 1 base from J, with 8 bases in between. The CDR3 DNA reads TGTGCCAGCAGTTACATCGGGGGGAACACCGGGGAGCTGTTTTTT. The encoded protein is CASSYIGGNTGELFF.

Here the CDR3 reads CASSLALQGTEQYV. DNA of the CDR3: TGTGCCAGCAGCTTGGCGCTACAGGGAACCGAGCAGTACGTC. The chain is built from TRBV5-5 and TRBJ2-7; TRBD1 might be the D (6 bases). Germline CDR1 SGHKS, CDR2 YYEKEE (reference sequence). With 0 bases removed from V and 6 bases from J, the gap between germline ends came to 13 bases. CDR3 size: 14 residues.

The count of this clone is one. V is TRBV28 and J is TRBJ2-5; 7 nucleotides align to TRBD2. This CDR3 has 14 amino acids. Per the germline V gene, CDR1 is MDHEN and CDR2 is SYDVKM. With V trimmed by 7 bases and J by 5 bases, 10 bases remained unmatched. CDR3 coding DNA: TGTGCCAGCAAGAGGGGCGGGAGCGGCGAGACCCAGTACTTC. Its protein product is CASKRGGSGETQYF.

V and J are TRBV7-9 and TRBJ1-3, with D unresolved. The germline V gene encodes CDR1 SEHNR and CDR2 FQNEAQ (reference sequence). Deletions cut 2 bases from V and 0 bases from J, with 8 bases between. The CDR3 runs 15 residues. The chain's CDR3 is CASSLTAYSGNTIYF. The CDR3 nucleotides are TGTGCCAGCAGCTTAACAGCTTACTCTGGAAACACCATATATTTT.

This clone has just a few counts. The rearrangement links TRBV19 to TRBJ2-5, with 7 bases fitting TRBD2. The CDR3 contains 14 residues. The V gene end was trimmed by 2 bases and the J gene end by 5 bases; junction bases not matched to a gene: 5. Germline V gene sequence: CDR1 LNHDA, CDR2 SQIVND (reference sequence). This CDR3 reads CASSISSGGETQYF. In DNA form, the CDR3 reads TGTGCCAGTAGTATATCGTCCGGGGGGGAGACCCAGTACTTC.

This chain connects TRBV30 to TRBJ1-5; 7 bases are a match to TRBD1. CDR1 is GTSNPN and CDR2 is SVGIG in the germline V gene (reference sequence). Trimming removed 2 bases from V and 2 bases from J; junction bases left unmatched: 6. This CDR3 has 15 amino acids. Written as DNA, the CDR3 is TGTGCCTGGAGTCCCCAGGGGGTGGGCAATCAGCCCCAGCATTTT. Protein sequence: CAWSPQGVGNQPQHF.

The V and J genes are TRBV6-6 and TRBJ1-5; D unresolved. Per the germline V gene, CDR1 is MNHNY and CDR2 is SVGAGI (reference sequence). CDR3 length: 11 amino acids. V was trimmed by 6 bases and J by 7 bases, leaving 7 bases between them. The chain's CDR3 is CASSRSQPQHF. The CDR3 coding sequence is TGTGCCAGCAGCCGGTCCCAGCCCCAGCATTTT.

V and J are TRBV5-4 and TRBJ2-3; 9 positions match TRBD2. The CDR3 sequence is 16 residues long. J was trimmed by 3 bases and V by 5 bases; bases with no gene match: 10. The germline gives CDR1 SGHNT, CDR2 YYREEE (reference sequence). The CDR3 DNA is TGTGCCAGCAGTCCCTTAGCGGGGGCCCGGACAGATACGCAGTATTTT. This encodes CASSPLAGARTDTQYF.

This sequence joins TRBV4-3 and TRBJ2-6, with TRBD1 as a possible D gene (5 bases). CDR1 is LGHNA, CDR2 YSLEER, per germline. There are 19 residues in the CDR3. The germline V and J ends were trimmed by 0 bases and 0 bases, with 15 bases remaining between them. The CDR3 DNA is TGCGCCAGCAGCCAAGATGGGGCCAGGATGTACTCTGGGGCCAACGTCCTGACTTTC. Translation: CASSQDGARMYSGANVLTF.

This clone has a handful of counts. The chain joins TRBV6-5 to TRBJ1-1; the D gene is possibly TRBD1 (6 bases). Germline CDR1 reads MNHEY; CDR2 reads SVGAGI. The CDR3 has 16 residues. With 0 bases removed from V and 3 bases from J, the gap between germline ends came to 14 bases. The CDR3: CASSYSPRTVYTEAFF. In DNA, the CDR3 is TGTGCCAGCAGTTACTCCCCTCGGACAGTGTACACTGAAGCTTTCTTT.

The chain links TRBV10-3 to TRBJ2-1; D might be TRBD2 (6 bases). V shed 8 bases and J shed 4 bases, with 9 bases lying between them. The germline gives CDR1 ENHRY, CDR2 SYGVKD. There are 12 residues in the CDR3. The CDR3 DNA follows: TGTGCCATCGCGGGGTCTTACAATGAGCAGTTCTTC. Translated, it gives CAIAGSYNEQFF.

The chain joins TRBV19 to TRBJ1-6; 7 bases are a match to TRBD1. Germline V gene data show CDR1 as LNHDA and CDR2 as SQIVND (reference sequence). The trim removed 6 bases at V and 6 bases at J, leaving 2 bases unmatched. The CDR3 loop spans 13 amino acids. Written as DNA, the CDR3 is TGTGCCAGTAGGGGACAGTTTAATTCACCCCTCCACTTT. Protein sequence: CASRGQFNSPLHF.

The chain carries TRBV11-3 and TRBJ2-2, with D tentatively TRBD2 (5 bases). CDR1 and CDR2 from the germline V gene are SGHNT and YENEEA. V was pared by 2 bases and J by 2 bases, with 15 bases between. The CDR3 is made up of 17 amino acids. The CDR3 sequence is CASSLKVGVGNTGELFF. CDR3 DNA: TGTGCCAGCAGCTTAAAAGTGGGAGTGGGCAACACCGGGGAGCTGTTTTTT. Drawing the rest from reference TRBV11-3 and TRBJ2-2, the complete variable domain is EAGVVQSPRYKIIEKKQPVAFWCNPISGHNTLYWYLQNLGQGPELLIRYENEEAVDDSQLPKDRFSAERLKGVDSTLKIQPAELGDSAVYLCASSLKVGVGNTGELFFGEGSRLTVL.

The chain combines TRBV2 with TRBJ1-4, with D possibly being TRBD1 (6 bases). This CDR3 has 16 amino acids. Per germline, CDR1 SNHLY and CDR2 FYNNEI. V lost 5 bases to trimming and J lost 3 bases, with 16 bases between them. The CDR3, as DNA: TGTGCCAGCAGTCTAGCCCAGGGGCGGCCTAATGAAAAACTGTTTTTT. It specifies CASSLAQGRPNEKLFF.

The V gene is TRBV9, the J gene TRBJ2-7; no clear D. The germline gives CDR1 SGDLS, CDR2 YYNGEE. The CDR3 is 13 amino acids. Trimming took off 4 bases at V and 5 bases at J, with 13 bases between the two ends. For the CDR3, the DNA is TGTGCCAGCAGCCCGAATGCACCGCACGAGCAGTACTTC. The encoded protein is CASSPNAPHEQYF.

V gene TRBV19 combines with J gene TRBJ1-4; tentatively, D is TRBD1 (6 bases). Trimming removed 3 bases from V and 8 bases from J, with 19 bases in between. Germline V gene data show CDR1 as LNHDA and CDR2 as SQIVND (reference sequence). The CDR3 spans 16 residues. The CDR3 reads CASSIRSQGNREKLFF. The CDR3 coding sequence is TGTGCCAGTAGTATTCGCTCGCAGGGGAATCGCGAAAAACTGTTTTTT.

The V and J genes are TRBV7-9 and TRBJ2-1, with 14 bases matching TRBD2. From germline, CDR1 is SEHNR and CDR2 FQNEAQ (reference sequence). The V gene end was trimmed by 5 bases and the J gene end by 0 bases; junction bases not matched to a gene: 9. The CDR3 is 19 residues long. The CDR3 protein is CASSQRTSGRWGSYNEQFF. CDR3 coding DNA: TGTGCCAGCAGCCAGAGGACTAGCGGGAGGTGGGGCTCCTACAATGAGCAGTTCTTC.

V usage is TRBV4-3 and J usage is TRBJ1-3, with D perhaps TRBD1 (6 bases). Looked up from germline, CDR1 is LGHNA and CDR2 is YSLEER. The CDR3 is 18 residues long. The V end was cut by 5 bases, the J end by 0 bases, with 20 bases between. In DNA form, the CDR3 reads TGCGCCAGCAGCAGAGGGGGGAAGAGAGTCGCCTCTGGAAACACCATATATTTT. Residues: CASSRGGKRVASGNTIYF.